Shown below are 25 T cell receptor beta chains from a single sample sequenced in a study of CD8 T cells in ankylosing spondylitis. TCRdb recomputed calls from the 5' RACE reads with MiXCR, one row per CDR3 protein. This sample carries roughly 180,000 distinct CDR3 sequences, more than 9% of them seen once, and the ten largest clones take roughly 29%. The specimen sequenced was blood, either unsorted or a sorted T cell fraction (not recorded which). These TCRs come from a male donor with ankylosing spondylitis or in good health (not recorded which).

This clonotype was found many times. The gene calls are TRBV20-1 and TRBJ1-6, with D unclear. Germline V gene lookup returns CDR1 DFQATT and CDR2 SNEGSKA (reference sequence). This CDR3 is built from 13 residues. The V gene lost 5 bases and the J gene lost 4 bases, with 9 bases spanning the gap. This chain's CDR3 is CSAPPGYNSPLHF. Here the CDR3 DNA reads TGCAGTGCTCCCCCCGGTTATAATTCACCCCTCCACTTT.

This clonotype was counted between two and nine times. The V and J genes are TRBV3-1 and TRBJ2-6; D uncertain. The germline V gene encodes CDR1 LGHDT and CDR2 YNNKEL (reference sequence). The length of the CDR3 is 14 residues. V was clipped by 2 bases and J by 3 bases, with 5 bases between them. The CDR3: CASSQMVGANVLTF. The DNA for the CDR3 is TGTGCCAGCAGCCAAATGGTTGGGGCCAACGTCCTGACTTTC.

Many counts were recorded for this clonotype. The rearrangement uses TRBV24-1 and TRBJ1-2; possible D gene TRBD1, 6 bases. Germline CDR1 and CDR2: KGHDR and SFDVKD. This CDR3 spans 14 amino acids. V lost 4 bases to trimming and J lost 3 bases, with 11 bases between them. CDR3 loop: CATSDPTGYYGYTF. CDR3 coding DNA: TGTGCCACCAGTGACCCGACAGGATACTATGGCTACACCTTC.

To note about this clonotype: Here the CDR3 omits its conserved ending phenylalanine or tryptophan, so a read error is the likely source. The V and J genes are TRBV9 and TRBJ1-2; possible D gene TRBD1, 5 bases. V lost 4 bases, J lost 8 bases, and 15 bases lay in between. Germline assignment: CDR1 SGDLS and CDR2 YYNGEE. The CDR3 is 13 residues long. The CDR3 protein is CASSRGTEGGYTI. In nucleotides, the CDR3 is TGTGCCAGCAGCCGGGGGACGGAGGGAGGCTACACCATC.

The rearrangement joins TRBV3-1 to TRBJ2-7, with a weak D call TRBD2 (5 bases). Germline V lookup: CDR1 LGHDT, CDR2 YNNKEL (reference sequence). CDR3 length equals 15 residues. Trimming shortened V by 3 bases and J by 5 bases, and 17 bases separated the two germline ends. CDR3 nucleotide sequence: TGTGCCAGCAGCCAGACGGGGAGTACGGGCGACGAGCAGTACTTC. Translating gives CASSQTGSTGDEQYF.

This clonotype has only a few counts. The chain links TRBV5-1 to TRBJ2-3; 8 bases align to TRBD2. J was trimmed by 1 base and V by 4 bases; bases with no gene match: 8. The CDR3 is made up of 16 amino acids. Germline V gene data show CDR1 as SGHRS and CDR2 as YFSETQ. DNA for the CDR3: TGCGCCAGCAGCCGGGGGCTAGCGGGTCGCACAGATACGCAGTATTTT. Amino acid sequence: CASSRGLAGRTDTQYF.

This clonotype has at least ten counts. The chain joins TRBV12-3 or TRBV12-4 to TRBJ1-5; D is uncertain. The V end was cut by 2 bases, the J end by 7 bases, with 12 bases between. This CDR3 comprises 14 residues. CDR3 nucleotides: TGTGCCAGCAGTTTAACAACGGGAAACCAGCCCCAGCATTTT. It codes for CASSLTTGNQPQHF.

This clonotype was seen more than once but under ten times. The chain recombines TRBV9 with TRBJ2-5; D might be TRBD2 (5 bases). Trimming took off 0 bases at V and 5 bases at J, with 8 bases between the two ends. Germline CDR1 SGDLS, CDR2 YYNGEE. This CDR3 spans 13 amino acids. CDR3 sequence reads: CASSVEGDETQYF. CDR3 DNA sequence: TGTGCCAGCAGCGTAGAGGGAGACGAGACCCAGTACTTC.

This clonotype was observed at least ten times. The rearrangement uses TRBV6-7 and TRBJ2-1; 11 positions agree with TRBD2. TRBV6-7 has ORF status, its function being uncertain. The CDR3 contains 16 residues. Trimming removed 6 bases from V and 1 base from J; junction bases left unmatched: 5. In nucleotides, the CDR3 is TGTGCCAGCAGGCTTAGCGGGAGGGATTCCTACAATGAGCAGTTCTTC. It translates to CASRLSGRDSYNEQFF.

This clonotype was seen more than once but under ten times. This rearrangement joins TRBV7-9 to TRBJ2-1; TRBD2 agrees at 13 bases. Trimming cost V 4 bases and J 4 bases; bases outside gene matches: 4. CDR1 is SEHNR, CDR2 FQNEAQ, per germline (reference sequence). The CDR3 totals 16 residues. The CDR3 DNA is TGTGCCAGCAGCTATGGACTAGCGGGAGTTTACAATGAGCAGTTCTTC. It encodes CASSYGLAGVYNEQFF.

The genes are TRBV6-1 and TRBJ1-1, with a tentative D call TRBD1 (6 bases). Germline CDR1 is MNHNS and CDR2 is SASEGT. V lost 2 bases to trimming and J lost 5 bases, with 12 bases between them. This CDR3 has 14 residues. CDR3 DNA: TGTGCCAGCAGTGAAATGGGAGGGGGGACTGAAGCTTTCTTT. Protein sequence: CASSEMGGGTEAFF.

This clonotype appeared many times. This sequence joins TRBV12-3 or TRBV12-4 and TRBJ2-1, with 9 bases aligning to TRBD1. The V segment lost 7 bases and the J segment 5 bases; nucleotides outside the gene matches: 12. The CDR3 extends over 16 amino acids. The CDR3 protein is CASNTAMGQGNNEQFF. The CDR3 coding sequence is TGTGCCAGCAATACTGCGATGGGACAGGGAAACAATGAGCAGTTCTTC.

This clonotype was detected a few times. J is TRBJ2-7 and V is TRBV6-5; tentatively, D is TRBD2 (5 bases). Trimming removed 3 bases at V and 6 bases at J, with 12 bases between. Germline assignment: CDR1 MNHEY and CDR2 SVGAGI. The CDR3 is 13 residues long. The CDR3: CASSYRGSGEQYF. CDR3 nucleotides: TGTGCCAGCAGTTATAGAGGGAGCGGCGAGCAGTACTTC.

This clonotype was counted only a few times. The chain has TRBV6-1 and TRBJ1-5; D is uncertain. The germline CDR1 and CDR2 sequences are MNHNS and SASEGT. V was shortened by 4 bases and J by 1 base, with 11 bases between the two germline ends. This CDR3 is 15 amino acids long. CDR3 DNA: TGTGCCAGCAGTGGAAACGGGATAAGCAATCAGCCCCAGCATTTT. As protein: CASSGNGISNQPQHF.

This clonotype has a count of ten or more. The chain combines TRBV6-5 with TRBJ2-1; 15 bases match TRBD2. V gave up 4 bases and J gave up 7 bases; unmatched junction bases: 5. Germline CDR1 MNHEY, CDR2 SVGAGI. The CDR3 runs to 16 residues. CDR3 DNA: TGTGCCAGCAGTTCGCTGGGACTAGCGGGAGGTAATGAGCAGTTCTTC. This codes for CASSSLGLAGGNEQFF.

In its sample, this clonotype was seen many times. The chain joins TRBV2 to TRBJ2-5; 9 bases line up with TRBD2. CDR3 length equals 15 residues. With 2 bases clipped from V and 8 bases from J, the junction kept 9 bases outside the gene matches. Germline V CDR1 and CDR2: SNHLY, FYNNEI. This CDR3 reads CASSENSGRGGTQYF. The CDR3 nucleotides read TGTGCCAGCAGTGAAAATAGCGGGAGAGGCGGCACCCAGTACTTC.

This clonotype occurred a few times. The chain uses TRBV27 and TRBJ2-7; perhaps D is TRBD1 or TRBD2 (5 bases each). CDR3 length equals 13 residues. Trimming shortened V by 5 bases and J by 7 bases, and 15 bases separated the two germline ends. Germline CDR1 is MNHEY and CDR2 is SMNVEV (reference sequence). CDR3 sequence (DNA): TGTGCCAGCAGTGAATCGGGACGGGATGAGCAGTACTTC. Its protein is CASSESGRDEQYF.

This clonotype was picked up many times. The V call is TRBV6-5, the J call TRBJ1-2; no firm D call. The V and J ends lost 2 bases and 0 bases respectively, with 4 bases between them. CDR3 size: 13 residues. Germline V gives CDR1 MNHEY, CDR2 SVGAGI. The CDR3 region is CASSYGANYGYTF. In DNA, the CDR3 is TGTGCCAGCAGTTACGGCGCTAACTATGGCTACACCTTC.

This clonotype was seen many times. The CDR3 loop reads CSGTPAVSNEQFF. DNA of the CDR3: TGCAGCGGAACTCCCGCTGTCAGCAATGAGCAGTTCTTC. V gene TRBV29-1 combines with J gene TRBJ2-1; no clear D. CDR1 SQVTM and CDR2 ANQGSEA come from the germline V gene. V was pared by 7 bases and J by 6 bases, with 16 bases between. This CDR3 has 13 residues.

The V call is TRBV19, the J call TRBJ1-5; D ambiguous. The CDR3 has 14 residues. Germline CDR1 and CDR2: LNHDA and SQIVND (reference sequence). V was pared by 6 bases and J by 0 bases, with 9 bases between. The DNA of the CDR3 is TGTGCCAGTAGGGAACACTATAGCAATCAGCCCCAGCATTTT. Encoded protein: CASREHYSNQPQHF.

In this sample, this clonotype turned up many times. This sequence joins TRBV7-2 and TRBJ2-5; D call uncertain. Germline lookup yields CDR1 SGHTA and CDR2 FQGNSA. The CDR3 has 16 amino acids. V shed 5 bases and J shed 3 bases, with 19 bases lying between them. CDR3 DNA: TGTGCCAGCAGCCCAAAGAAGATAGAGAATGAAGAGACCCAGTACTTC. It encodes CASSPKKIENEETQYF.

This clonotype was detected many times. The V and J genes are TRBV6-1 and TRBJ1-4, with 8 positions matching TRBD1. Germline values: CDR1 MNHNS, CDR2 SASEGT. There are 16 residues in the CDR3. J was trimmed by 8 bases and V by 6 bases; bases with no gene match: 14. The CDR3 loop is CASRPGTGLSGEKLFF. The CDR3 DNA reads TGTGCCAGCAGGCCCGGGACAGGTTTAAGTGGCGAAAAACTGTTTTTT.

This clonotype showed up many times. The chain carries TRBV20-1 and TRBJ2-7; a possible D gene is TRBD1 (5 bases). V was clipped by 0 bases and J by 3 bases, with 9 bases between them. CDR3 length: 13 amino acids. Germline V gene sequence: CDR1 DFQATT, CDR2 SNEGSKA (reference sequence). The DNA for the CDR3 is TGCAGTGCTAGAGATCGCCAGGGCTACGAGCAGTACTTC. It codes for CSARDRQGYEQYF.

This clonotype was seen a handful of times. The genes are TRBV7-8 and TRBJ1-4; D is possibly TRBD1 (5 bases). This CDR3 is built from 17 residues. Germline V gene data show CDR1 as SGHVS and CDR2 as FQNEAQ. Trimming removed 3 bases at V and 0 bases at J, with 14 bases between. The CDR3 loop is CASSFGPGFATNEKLFF. CDR3 coding DNA: TGTGCCAGCAGCTTCGGACCAGGGTTTGCAACTAATGAAAAACTGTTTTTT. Supplemented by reference TRBV7-8 and TRBJ1-4, the full variable domain reads GAGVSQSPRYKVAKRGQDVALRCDPISGHVSLFWYQQALGQGPEFLTYFQNEAQLDKSGLPSDRFFAERPEGSVSTLKIQRTQQEDSAVYLCASSFGPGFATNEKLFFGSGTQLSVL.

This clonotype was seen a handful of times. The rearrangement uses TRBV7-9 and TRBJ2-7; TRBD1 matches at 7 bases. The CDR3 consists of 14 residues. V lost 4 bases and J lost 4; bases outside the gene matches: 7. CDR1 and CDR2 (germline): SEHNR, FQNEAQ (reference sequence). Written as DNA, the CDR3 is TGTGCCAGCAGCTACCGGGACAGCGTTTACGAGCAGTACTTC. Its translation: CASSYRDSVYEQYF. The full variable domain, rest sourced from reference TRBV7-9 and TRBJ2-7, is DTGVSQNPRHKITKRGQNVTFRCDPISEHNRLYWYRQTLGQGPEFLTYFQNEAQLEKSRLLSDRFSAERPKGSFSTLEIQRTEQGDSAMYLCASSYRDSVYEQYFGPGTRLTVT.